What follows are 15 T cell receptor beta chains derived from one specimen sequenced in a study of T cell repertoires in cytomegalovirus infection. One entry per CDR3 protein results from TCRdb running MiXCR on the reads. The table records about 490,000 distinct CDR3 sequences, roughly 10% of them present only once. Material: PBMCs. These receptors all stem from a human donor in good health (CMV status not recorded). Some clones in this sample may be carry-over from other donors' samples.

The genes are TRBV5-6 and TRBJ2-1; the match to TRBD2 covers 7 bases. Germline trimming cut 9 bases from V and 4 bases from J; bases unmatched to any gene: 13. Per germline, CDR1 SGHDT and CDR2 YYEEEE. This CDR3 is 15 amino acids long. CDR3 amino acids: CATKISPSGYNEQFF. The CDR3 nucleotides read TGTGCCACCAAAATAAGCCCTAGCGGTTACAATGAGCAGTTCTTC. Full variable domain (remainder filled in from reference TRBV5-6 and TRBJ2-1): DAGVTQSPTHLIKTRGQQVTLRCSPKSGHDTVSWYQQALGQGPQFIFQYYEEEERQRGNFPDRFSGHQFPNYSSELNVNALLLGDSALYLCATKISPSGYNEQFFGPGTRLTVL.

This clonotype was counted many times. The CDR3 bases are TGCAGCGTGGAAAGGACTAGCGGGACAGATTACAATGAGCAGTTCTTC. It specifies CSVERTSGTDYNEQFF. The chain combines TRBV29-1 with TRBJ2-1, with TRBD2 matching over 12 bases. Germline values: CDR1 SQVTM, CDR2 ANQGSEA. V shed 6 bases, J shed 4 bases, and the junction held 10 bases outside the gene matches. This CDR3 spans 16 amino acids.

This clonotype was recorded many times. A read error may produce the germline difference seen at one junction end. The genes are TRBV7-7 and TRBJ2-1; TRBD1 aligns across 10 bases. The CDR3 is 15 amino acids. The germline V gene has CDR1 SSHAT and CDR2 FNYEAQ (reference sequence). The CDR3 DNA sequence: TGTGCTAGCAGCCTCCCGGGACAGGGGTTCAATGAGCAGTTCTTC. Amino acids: CASSLPGQGFNEQFF. Using reference TRBV7-7 and TRBJ2-1 for the parts outside the CDR3, the full variable domain is GAGVSQSPRYKVTKRGQDVTLRCDPISSHATLYWYQQALGQGPEFLTYFNYEAQPDKSGLPSDRFSAERPEGSISTLTIQRTEQRDSAMYRCASSLPGQGFNEQFFGPGTRLTVL.

This clonotype was picked up a small number of times. The chain couples TRBV29-1 to TRBJ2-1, with 7 bases that match TRBD2. Germline loops: CDR1 SQVTM, CDR2 ANQGSEA. The CDR3 has 14 amino acids. V lost 8 bases and J lost 3; bases outside the gene matches: 10. The CDR3 coding sequence is TGCAGCTTAACAGTAGCGGGCCTCTACAATGAGCAGTTCTTC. Translating it yields CSLTVAGLYNEQFF.

This clonotype was seen at least ten times. The junction differs from germline at one of its ends, possibly a read error. V and J are TRBV5-1 and TRBJ2-7; unclear D gene. The CDR3 extends over 12 amino acids. Looked up from germline, CDR1 is SGHRS and CDR2 is YFSETQ. The CDR3 sequence is CASSPTSYEQYF. CDR3 nucleotides: TGTGCCAGCAGTCCCACTTCCTACGAGCAGTACTTC.

Many counts were recorded for this clonotype. This CDR3 reads CASSTTGLRYGYTF. CDR3 DNA sequence: TGTGCCAGCAGTACGACAGGCTTACGCTATGGCTACACCTTC. The chain joins TRBV2 to TRBJ1-2; a weak D match, TRBD1 (6 bases). Germline-derived CDR1 and CDR2 are SNHLY and FYNNEI. This CDR3 has 14 residues. The germline V and J ends were trimmed by 5 bases and 4 bases, with 14 bases remaining between them.

This clonotype occurred a few times. The rearrangement joins TRBV18 to TRBJ2-5; D uncertain. The CDR3 consists of 13 residues. The germline V gene encodes CDR1 KGHSH and CDR2 LQKENI. Deletions cut 8 bases from V and 3 bases from J, with 13 bases between. CDR3 region: CASLTTEKETQYF. DNA for the CDR3: TGTGCCAGCCTCACCACGGAGAAAGAGACCCAGTACTTC.

This clonotype was counted ten times or more. CDR3 residues: CASSPTSGRAYDTQYF. The CDR3 DNA reads as TGTGCCAGCAGTCCAACTAGCGGGAGGGCCTACGATACGCAGTATTTT. The V and J genes are TRBV28 and TRBJ2-3; 13 bases map to TRBD2. CDR1 MDHEN and CDR2 SYDVKM come from the germline V gene. Losses at the gene ends were 5 bases for V and 6 bases for J; bases not matched to a gene: 8. There are 16 residues in the CDR3.

This sequence joins TRBV3-1 and TRBJ2-3; tentatively, D is TRBD2 (5 bases). The V end lost 4 bases, the J end lost 4 bases, and 12 bases lay between the germline ends. The CDR3 runs 14 residues. Germline V gives CDR1 LGHDT, CDR2 YNNKEL (reference sequence). CDR3 coding DNA: TGTGCCAGCAGCCTTCTGGGAGTCTCAGATACGCAGTATTTT. It is translated as CASSLLGVSDTQYF.

The V and J genes are TRBV29-1 and TRBJ1-2; TRBD1 matches at 9 bases. This CDR3 comprises 12 residues. V lost 6 bases and J lost 5; bases outside the gene matches: 4. Germline values: CDR1 SQVTM, CDR2 ANQGSEA. The DNA of the CDR3 is TGCAGCGTCAACAGGGGGCCATATGGCTACACCTTC. This codes for CSVNRGPYGYTF.

This clonotype has more than one count but fewer than ten. V gene TRBV29-1 combines with J gene TRBJ2-2; D uncertain. The germline V and J ends were trimmed by 6 bases and 0 bases, with 8 bases remaining between them. Germline V gene lookup returns CDR1 SQVTM and CDR2 ANQGSEA. This CDR3 has 13 residues. CDR3 bases: TGCAGCGTCCAGGAACCGAACACCGGGGAGCTGTTTTTT. This gives the protein CSVQEPNTGELFF.

This clonotype was detected a few times. This chain joins TRBV12-5 and TRBJ2-3; 9 bases are a match to TRBD2. The trim removed 3 bases at V and 4 bases at J, leaving 5 bases unmatched. Germline V gene data show CDR1 as LGHNT and CDR2 as FRNRAP. The CDR3 extends over 15 amino acids. The CDR3 region has the DNA TGTGCTAGTGGTTTCCCGACTAGCGGTTCAGATACGCAGTATTTT. Translating it yields CASGFPTSGSDTQYF.

This clonotype was seen repeatedly, ten times or more. The V call is TRBV11-1, the J call TRBJ2-7; D gene ambiguous. The germline CDR1 and CDR2 sequences are SGHAT and FQDESV (reference sequence). V was pared by 1 base and J by 6 bases, with 16 bases between. This CDR3 has 15 residues. The CDR3 DNA sequence: TGTGCCAGCAGCTTAGAAAGAGCCGACATAGCCGAGCAGTACTTC. Protein product: CASSLERADIAEQYF.

This clonotype was observed many times. V usage is TRBV10-3 and J usage is TRBJ2-1, with 13 bases lining up with TRBD2. CDR3 size: 14 residues. The V and J ends lost 8 bases and 7 bases, in that order; junction bases with no gene match: 5. Per germline, CDR1 ENHRY and CDR2 SYGVKD. The CDR3 loop is CAIAGTSGINEQFF. CDR3 coding DNA: TGTGCCATCGCCGGGACTAGCGGGATAAATGAGCAGTTCTTC.

Remarks on this clonotype: A clone one base away is much larger, so this may be a read error. V is TRBV12-3 or TRBV12-4 and J is TRBJ2-7; tentatively, D is TRBD1 (6 bases). The CDR3 covers 14 residues. V lost 6 bases and J lost 4, with 16 bases in between. CDR3 residues: CASRHGTPDYEQYF. The CDR3 DNA is TGTGCCAGCAGGCACGGGACACCAGATTACGAGCAGTACTTC.